One and the same sample provided the 5 T cell receptor beta chains below, sequenced in a study of T cells in Graves' hyperthyroidism and ophthalmopathy. Template material for amplifying TCR beta CDR3 regions consisted of RNA transcripts. First-round RT-PCR of the TCR CDR3 relied on the HTBI primer set. TCRdb reprocessed the multiplex PCR reads with MiXCR, giving one entry per CDR3 protein. The sample contains around 400,000 distinct CDR3 sequences, roughly 25% of which appear only once. The sequenced sample consisted of blood. These receptors came from a man aged 45-65 years with Graves' hyperthyroidism.

This sequence joins TRBV9 and TRBJ2-3, with 11 bases aligning to TRBD2. Germline V gives CDR1 SGDLS, CDR2 YYNGEE. CDR3 length: 17 residues. With 4 bases clipped from V and 4 bases from J, the junction kept 11 bases outside the gene matches. DNA for the CDR3: TGTGCCAGCAGCAGCCGGACTAGCGGGCACAGCCCAGATACGCAGTATTTT. As protein: CASSSRTSGHSPDTQYF.

This clonotype was seen a single time. This chain joins TRBV11-2 and TRBJ1-6; the D is unclear. This CDR3 region has 16 residues. Germline CDR1 reads SGHAT; CDR2 reads FQNNGV. V shed 5 bases and J shed 6 bases, with 17 bases lying between them. CDR3 coding DNA: TGTGCCAGCAGCCCCCGTGGCAGTTCGCTTAATTCACCCCTCCACTTT. It encodes CASSPRGSSLNSPLHF.

In this sample, this clonotype turned up a few times. V and J are TRBV5-1 and TRBJ2-2; 7 positions agree with TRBD2. The CDR3 spans 15 residues. Trimming removed 5 bases from V and 5 bases from J; junction bases left unmatched: 9. Per germline, CDR1 SGHRS and CDR2 YFSETQ. The chain's CDR3 is CASSSGLGATGELFF. DNA for the CDR3: TGCGCCAGCAGTTCCGGACTAGGGGCTACCGGGGAGCTGTTTTTT.

V usage is TRBV29-1 and J usage is TRBJ1-1; 8 nucleotides match TRBD1. V was pared by 7 bases and J by 3 bases, with 7 bases of the junction left unmatched. The length of the CDR3 is 13 residues. Germline V gives CDR1 SQVTM, CDR2 ANQGSEA. The CDR3 DNA reads as TGCAGCGCAACACTGACAGGGGACACTGAAGCTTTCTTT. Its protein product is CSATLTGDTEAFF.

The V call is TRBV20-1, the J call TRBJ2-1; maybe TRBD1 (6 bases). Germline-derived CDR1 and CDR2 are DFQATT and SNEGSKA (reference sequence). Trimming stripped 3 bases from V and 1 base from J, with 7 bases between. The CDR3 loop spans 13 amino acids. The CDR3 DNA reads TGCAGTGCTAGGACAGGTTCCTACAATGAGCAGTTCTTC. It is translated as CSARTGSYNEQFF.